These 10 T cell receptor beta chains were all obtained from the same sample, sequenced in a study of blood T cells in healthy people across ages (dated by TCRdb to 2015 to 2017). The library was built by means of 5' RACE. The sequencer was an Illumina HiSeq 2500. The second PCR ran for roughly 7 to 11 cycles and used a J-beta primer mix along with a sample-barcoded 5' primer. The public reads were quality trimmed at Q25 with fastp and then assembled into clones with MiXCR by TCRdb, keeping productive beta chains. A single entry per CDR3 protein holds the most common genes and DNA from its merged rows. This sample has approximately 900,000 distinct CDR3 sequences in its table, and around 29% of those were observed once. The top ten constitute roughly a tenth of the sample. The sample was also reused in another study, on T cells of mothers and their children.

Sequencing was carried out using blood. These TCRs come from a woman between 35 and 50 years old in good health.

The chain carries TRBV5-1 and TRBJ2-5; the D call may be TRBD1 or TRBD2 (5 bases each). V was clipped by 5 bases and J by 2 bases, with 22 bases between them. Germline CDR1 reads SGHRS; CDR2 reads YFSETQ. This CDR3 contains 17 residues. The DNA of the CDR3 is TGCGCCAGCAGACACCACGTGGGGGTCGATCGACAAGAGACCCAGTACTTC. It yields the protein CASRHHVGVDRQETQYF.

This clonotype occurred many times. V is TRBV12-3 or TRBV12-4 and J is TRBJ2-1; D is unresolved. The CDR3 is 14 residues long. V was cut by 7 bases and J by 0 bases, with 10 bases left in between. The DNA for the CDR3 is TGTGCCAGCACCGACGGCAGCTCCTACAATGAGCAGTTCTTC. This gives the protein CASTDGSSYNEQFF.

The chain recombines TRBV2 with TRBJ2-7; no clear D gene. The germline V gene encodes CDR1 SNHLY and CDR2 FYNNEI. Trimming shortened V by 4 bases and J by 1 base, and 14 bases separated the two germline ends. This CDR3 is 15 amino acids long. In DNA, the CDR3 is TGTGCCAGCAGTGGCGTCGATAGCCTATCCTACGAGCAGTACTTC. Amino acids: CASSGVDSLSYEQYF.

This clonotype showed up just a few times. A read error may account for a junction end that differs from germline. This chain connects TRBV28 to TRBJ2-7, with D unclear. CDR1 and CDR2 from the germline V gene are MDHEN and SYDVKM. The CDR3 has 14 residues. This CDR3 reads CTSSLNGLPYEQYF. Here the CDR3 DNA reads TGTACCAGCAGTTTAAACGGGCTACCCTACGAGCAGTACTTC.

V is TRBV7-3 and J is TRBJ2-3; unclear D gene. V lost 5 bases and J lost 6, with 15 bases in between. The CDR3 sequence is 14 residues long. Germline V gene sequence: CDR1 SGHTA, CDR2 FQGTGA. The CDR3 spells CASSAPGEVDTQYF. CDR3 nucleotides: TGTGCCAGCAGCGCCCCGGGTGAGGTGGATACGCAGTATTTT.

The rearrangement uses TRBV12-3 or TRBV12-4 and TRBJ2-3, with TRBD1 identical over 7 bases. CDR3 length: 16 residues. J lost 0 bases, V lost 6 bases, and 9 bases had no gene match. The CDR3 DNA reads as TGTGCCAGCAGACGGGGACAGCTCCTTAGCACAGATACGCAGTATTTT. Translated: CASRRGQLLSTDTQYF.

About this clonotype: Germline and junction disagree at one end, which may indicate a read error. The V gene is TRBV20-1, the J gene TRBJ2-2, with 12 bases that match TRBD1. There are 19 residues in the CDR3. The V gene's germline CDR1 is DFQATT and CDR2 SNEGSKA (reference sequence). CDR3 nucleotides: TGCAGTGCAACGCTTCCCCGGGACAGGGGGCCTGGGCACACCGGGGGGCTGTGTTTT. Amino acid sequence: CSATLPRDRGPGHTGGLCF.

V is TRBV20-1 and J is TRBJ2-1; D remains ambiguous. The CDR3 is 15 amino acids. Germline V gene lookup returns CDR1 DFQATT and CDR2 SNEGSKA (reference sequence). Trimming shortened V by 0 bases and J by 10 bases, and 19 bases separated the two germline ends. Here the CDR3 DNA reads TGCAGTGCTAGAGATCGAAGCCCTGTGGGATTCGAGCAGTTCTTC. Protein: CSARDRSPVGFEQFF.

The chain recombines TRBV3-1 with TRBJ1-1; D is ambiguous. The germline V gene encodes CDR1 LGHDT and CDR2 YNNKEL (reference sequence). V lost 1 base and J lost 4, with 10 bases in between. CDR3 size: 14 residues. The CDR3 is CASSQVQDSTEAFF. The CDR3 DNA reads as TGTGCCAGCAGCCAAGTTCAGGATAGCACTGAAGCTTTCTTT.

The chain has TRBV20-1 and TRBJ1-1, with 10 bases that match TRBD1. Germline loops: CDR1 DFQATT, CDR2 SNEGSKA (reference sequence). The CDR3 extends over 15 amino acids. With V trimmed by 6 bases and J by 4 bases, 11 bases remained unmatched. CDR3 amino acids: CSAPDRGRVTTEAFF. As DNA, the CDR3 is TGCAGTGCCCCAGACAGGGGGCGTGTGACCACTGAAGCTTTCTTT.